This is a list of T cell receptor beta chains from one sample in a study of blood T cell repertoires in COVID-19. The protocol was immunoSEQ multiplex PCR, while the TCRdb copy is restricted to in-frame clones and leaves out a portion. The sample contains about 91,000 clones, over 70% of which appear only once. Material: peripheral blood. The receptors derive from a woman older than 75 with acute or convalescent COVID-19. CDR3s include the opening cysteine and the closing phenylalanine or tryptophan. Fields, in order: V gene, CDR3 length, D gene, J gene, clone size, CDR3 DNA, CDR3 protein. A D gene is named only where the DNA matches it firmly. Expanded clones are given a class, and other clones once, few, many or no size at all.

v_call: TRBV4-3; cdr3_length: 16; d_call: NA; j_call: TRBJ2-1; clone_size: NA; cdr3_nt: TGCGCCAGCAGCCACCTGGACAGTCAGGGTTACAATGAGCAGTTCTTC; cdr3_aa: CASSHLDSQGYNEQFF
v_call: TRBV6-1; cdr3_length: 15; d_call: NA; j_call: TRBJ1-1; clone_size: NA; cdr3_nt: TGTGCCAGCAGTGCGATGGGGGCCACTCTCTCTGAAGCTTTCTTT; cdr3_aa: CASSAMGATLSEAFF
v_call: TRBV28; cdr3_length: 15; d_call: TRBD2; j_call: TRBJ2-5; clone_size: NA; cdr3_nt: TGTGCCAGCAGATTAGCGGGAGGGTCCGTAGAGACCCAGTACTTC; cdr3_aa: CASRLAGGSVETQYF
v_call: TRBV27; cdr3_length: 14; d_call: TRBD1; j_call: TRBJ1-5; clone_size: NA; cdr3_nt: TGTGCCAGCAGTGTCGACAGGGACAATCAGCCCCAGCATTTT; cdr3_aa: CASSVDRDNQPQHF
v_call: TRBV19; cdr3_length: 14; d_call: NA; j_call: TRBJ2-1; clone_size: NA; cdr3_nt: TGTGCCAGTAGTGGGTGGGGGGAAGAAAATGAGCAGTTCTTC; cdr3_aa: CASSGWGEENEQFF
v_call: TRBV4-2; cdr3_length: 18; d_call: NA; j_call: TRBJ2-1; clone_size: NA; cdr3_nt: TGTGCCAGCAGCGAGTCGGGGAATAGCGCCAGCTCCTACAATGAGCAGTTCTTC; cdr3_aa: CASSESGNSASSYNEQFF
v_call: TRBV5-1; cdr3_length: 16; d_call: TRBD2; j_call: TRBJ2-5; clone_size: NA; cdr3_nt: TGCGCCAGCAGCTTGGTGGCCGGGGGGGCCGGGGAGACCCAGTACTTC; cdr3_aa: CASSLVAGGAGETQYF
v_call: TRBV5-6; cdr3_length: 15; d_call: NA; j_call: TRBJ1-2; clone_size: NA; cdr3_nt: TGTGCCAGCAGCTTGCGTGGAGCAGGGAACTATGGCTACACCTTC; cdr3_aa: CASSLRGAGNYGYTF
v_call: TRBV5-6; cdr3_length: 17; d_call: TRBD2; j_call: TRBJ2-3; clone_size: few; cdr3_nt: TGTGCCAGCAGCCCCGAGTGGGCGGGAGGGCCGTCAGATACGCAGTATTTT; cdr3_aa: CASSPEWAGGPSDTQYF
v_call: TRBV5-1; cdr3_length: 15; d_call: NA; j_call: TRBJ1-1; clone_size: NA; cdr3_nt: TGCGCCAGCAGCTTGCAGGCACAGAAGAACACTGAAGCTTTCTTT; cdr3_aa: CASSLQAQKNTEAFF
v_call: TRBV29-1; cdr3_length: 13; d_call: NA; j_call: TRBJ1-2; clone_size: few; cdr3_nt: TGCAGCGTGGAGCAGTCAACTAACTATGGCTACACCTTC; cdr3_aa: CSVEQSTNYGYTF
v_call: TRBV18; cdr3_length: 16; d_call: TRBD2; j_call: TRBJ2-2; clone_size: NA; cdr3_nt: TGTGCCAGCTCACCACCGAGCGGGAGCAACACCGGGGAGCTGTTTTTT; cdr3_aa: CASSPPSGSNTGELFF
v_call: TRBV19; cdr3_length: 14; d_call: TRBD1; j_call: TRBJ2-3; clone_size: NA; cdr3_nt: TGTGCCAGTAGAACAGGGGTCGGGACAGATACGCAGTATTTT; cdr3_aa: CASRTGVGTDTQYF
v_call: TRBV5-1; cdr3_length: 16; d_call: TRBD2; j_call: TRBJ2-3; clone_size: NA; cdr3_nt: TGCGCCAGCAGCTTGGGGGTTAGCGGGCCTACAGATACGCAGTATTTT; cdr3_aa: CASSLGVSGPTDTQYF
v_call: TRBV19; cdr3_length: 13; d_call: NA; j_call: TRBJ1-1; clone_size: NA; cdr3_nt: TGTGCCAGTAGTATGGGACTGCACACTGAAGCTTTCTTT; cdr3_aa: CASSMGLHTEAFF
v_call: TRBV4-1; cdr3_length: 15; d_call: NA; j_call: TRBJ1-4; clone_size: NA; cdr3_nt: TGCGCCAGCAGCCAAGATGCAGGGGCGCGTGAAAAACTGTTTTTT; cdr3_aa: CASSQDAGAREKLFF
v_call: TRBV6-4; cdr3_length: 16; d_call: TRBD2; j_call: TRBJ2-1; clone_size: NA; cdr3_nt: TGTGCCACCAAGAGAGAGGCGGGAGCAACCTACAATGAGCAGTTCTTC; cdr3_aa: CATKREAGATYNEQFF
v_call: TRBV10-3; cdr3_length: 18; d_call: TRBD1; j_call: TRBJ1-2; clone_size: NA; cdr3_nt: TGTGCCATCAGGAAACCGGCCGTTTGGGACGGGACAGACGATGGCTACACCTTC; cdr3_aa: CAIRKPAVWDGTDDGYTF
v_call: TRBV6-6; cdr3_length: 15; d_call: NA; j_call: TRBJ2-3; clone_size: NA; cdr3_nt: TGTGCCAGCAGTTATGTCAGGGTTATTACAGATACGCAGTATTTT; cdr3_aa: CASSYVRVITDTQYF
v_call: TRBV9; cdr3_length: 16; d_call: TRBD1; j_call: TRBJ1-6; clone_size: NA; cdr3_nt: TGTGCCAGCAGCGTAAGGAGGGACAGGGATAATTCACCCCTCCACTTT; cdr3_aa: CASSVRRDRDNSPLHF
v_call: TRBV28; cdr3_length: 16; d_call: TRBD1; j_call: TRBJ1-1; clone_size: NA; cdr3_nt: TGTGCCAGCCAAACCACAGGGGGCGGCATGAACACTGAAGCTTTCTTT; cdr3_aa: CASQTTGGGMNTEAFF
v_call: TRBV30; cdr3_length: 17; d_call: NA; j_call: TRBJ1-2; clone_size: NA; cdr3_nt: TGTGCCTGGAGAATTTTCGCGGGGTGGCGAGCTAACTATGGCTACACCTTC; cdr3_aa: CAWRIFAGWRANYGYTF
v_call: TRBV5-4; cdr3_length: 17; d_call: TRBD1; j_call: TRBJ1-1; clone_size: NA; cdr3_nt: TGTGCCAGCAGCTCTCCGACAGGGGGTGGAGGGGGCACTGAAGCTTTCTTT; cdr3_aa: CASSSPTGGGGGTEAFF
v_call: TRBV19; cdr3_length: 13; d_call: TRBD1; j_call: TRBJ1-2; clone_size: NA; cdr3_nt: TGTGCCAGTAGTATACAGGGGGCGTTTGGCTACACCTTC; cdr3_aa: CASSIQGAFGYTF